These 29 T cell receptor beta chains were sequenced from one sample in a study of CD8 T cells in ankylosing spondylitis. TCRdb re-derived calls from the 5' RACE reads in MiXCR, one entry per CDR3 protein. Of 800,000 to 900,000 distinct CDR3 sequences in the sample, 10% to 15% were seen once. Study-wide results and caveats: Ankylosing spondylitis blood seemed to carry a telltale TCR beta motif made of several highly homologous variants.

No antigen is known for these receptors. Sequencing was carried out using blood, either unsorted or a sorted T cell fraction (not recorded which). These receptors were taken from a male donor with ankylosing spondylitis.

The chain links TRBV29-1 to TRBJ1-5, with D hard to call. Germline values: CDR1 SQVTM, CDR2 ANQGSEA. The CDR3 runs to 13 residues. V lost 4 bases and J 9 bases, leaving 16 bases between the germline ends. The CDR3 spells CSVGPEGTWPQHF. CDR3 bases: TGCAGCGTTGGGCCGGAAGGAACTTGGCCCCAGCATTTT.

This clonotype was seen more than once but under ten times. The V call is TRBV20-1, the J call TRBJ1-1, with D maybe TRBD1 (5 bases). Germline CDR1 DFQATT, CDR2 SNEGSKA (reference sequence). V was cut by 1 base and J by 0 bases, with 15 bases left in between. CDR3 length: 16 amino acids. The CDR3 is CSARGWGDRVNTEAFF. CDR3 sequence (DNA): TGCAGTGCTAGAGGCTGGGGAGACAGAGTGAACACTGAAGCTTTCTTT.

This clonotype was detected many times. The DNA for the CDR3 is TGCAGTGCCCCTCCCCCGGCCAGGGGCTCCGATGAGCAGTTCTTC. It yields the protein CSAPPPARGSDEQFF. The chain combines TRBV20-1 with TRBJ2-1; perhaps TRBD1 as D (6 bases). CDR1 and CDR2 from the germline V gene are DFQATT and SNEGSKA (reference sequence). The V end lost 6 bases, the J end lost 8 bases, and 23 bases lay between the germline ends. This CDR3 region has 15 residues.

This clonotype was detected a few times. The chain couples TRBV5-1 to TRBJ2-3, with a tentative D call TRBD1 (6 bases). V was pared by 4 bases and J by 4 bases, with 16 bases between. Germline CDR1 and CDR2: SGHRS and YFSETQ. The CDR3 covers 15 residues. CDR3 amino acids: CASSAQGGRADTQYF. The CDR3, as DNA: TGCGCCAGCAGCGCACAGGGTGGTCGCGCAGATACGCAGTATTTT. Using reference TRBV5-1 and TRBJ2-3 for the parts outside the CDR3, the full variable domain is KAGVTQTPRYLIKTRGQQVTLSCSPISGHRSVSWYQQTPGQGLQFLFEYFSETQRNKGNFPGRFSGRQFSNSRSEMNVSTLELGDSALYLCASSAQGGRADTQYFGPGTRLTVL.

The genes are TRBV10-3 and TRBJ2-5; D is tentatively TRBD1 or TRBD2 (5 bases each). This CDR3 contains 14 residues. Germline V gives CDR1 ENHRY, CDR2 SYGVKD. Trimming took off 6 bases at V and 2 bases at J, with 13 bases between the two ends. This CDR3 is CAISPGAEQETQYF. As DNA, the CDR3 is TGTGCCATCAGCCCCGGGGCAGAGCAAGAGACCCAGTACTTC.

This clonotype was detected only a few times. The genes are TRBV27 and TRBJ2-2, with a tentative D call TRBD2 (5 bases). Germline CDR1 and CDR2: MNHEY and SMNVEV (reference sequence). This CDR3 is 15 amino acids long. The V and J ends lost 6 bases and 8 bases respectively, with 19 bases between them. The CDR3 region has the DNA TGTGCCAGCAGCCCCGGAGGAGTGGACCCGGGGGAGCTGTTTTTT. As protein: CASSPGGVDPGELFF.

This clonotype was counted at least ten times. The chain couples TRBV12-3 or TRBV12-4 to TRBJ2-5; either TRBD1 or TRBD2 may supply D (5 bases each). The ends were cut back, 6 bases at V and 3 bases at J, with 11 bases in the middle. The CDR3 covers 13 residues. In nucleotides, the CDR3 is TGTGCCAGCAGCCGGCAGGGAGAAGAGACCCAGTACTTC. It yields the protein CASSRQGEETQYF.

This clonotype was detected many times. This chain links TRBV29-1 with TRBJ2-7; 10 bases map to TRBD2. CDR3 size: 14 residues. The trim removed 3 bases at V and 0 bases at J, leaving 2 bases unmatched. The germline V gene encodes CDR1 SQVTM and CDR2 ANQGSEA. CDR3 amino acids: CSVDRLAGSYEQYF. CDR3 nucleotide sequence: TGCAGCGTTGACAGACTAGCGGGCTCCTACGAGCAGTACTTC.

This clonotype has just a few counts. The chain has TRBV7-2 and TRBJ2-2; no definite D call. The CDR3 has 11 amino acids. Looked up from germline, CDR1 is SGHTA and CDR2 is FQGNSA. V was pared by 8 bases and J by 6 bases, with 7 bases between. CDR3 nucleotides: TGTGCCAGCGGTAGGGCCGGGGAGCTGTTTTTT. Its translation is CASGRAGELFF.

There are a few counts of this clonotype. The rearrangement uses TRBV7-9 and TRBJ1-1; D unclear. Germline assignment: CDR1 SEHNR and CDR2 FQNEAQ (reference sequence). The CDR3 spans 13 residues. V lost 5 bases to trimming and J lost 1 base, with 8 bases between them. As DNA, the CDR3 is TGTGCCAGCAGCCATCAATGGAACACTGAAGCTTTCTTT. Translation: CASSHQWNTEAFF.

There are many counts of this clonotype. The rearrangement uses TRBV12-3 or TRBV12-4 and TRBJ2-7; D gene unclear. V was cut by 5 bases and J by 2 bases, with 16 bases left in between. The CDR3 covers 15 residues. The CDR3 region has the DNA TGTGCCAGCAGTGGGCCCTGGCATATCACCTACGAGCAGTACTTC. Residues: CASSGPWHITYEQYF.

V usage is TRBV24-1 and J usage is TRBJ1-3; tentative D call: TRBD1 (5 bases). CDR3 size: 14 residues. Trimming cost V 4 bases and J 7 bases, with 13 bases left between them. In germline, CDR1 is KGHDR, CDR2 SFDVKD. CDR3 in amino acids: CATSDSLSGNTIYF. The CDR3 DNA sequence: TGTGCCACCAGTGACAGCCTTTCAGGGAACACCATATATTTT.

In its sample, this clonotype was seen many times. This chain uses TRBV3-1 with TRBJ1-5, with D possibly matching TRBD1 (5 bases). This CDR3 has 13 residues. CDR1 is LGHDT and CDR2 is YNNKEL in the germline V gene (reference sequence). The V gene lost 3 bases and the J gene lost 6 bases, with 9 bases spanning the gap. The chain's CDR3 is CASSQGVGQPQHF. CDR3 bases: TGTGCCAGCAGCCAGGGGGTCGGTCAGCCCCAGCATTTT.

This clonotype was seen a few times. This chain connects TRBV6-5 to TRBJ2-1; D is possibly TRBD2 (6 bases). The germline V gene encodes CDR1 MNHEY and CDR2 SVGAGI. CDR3 length: 14 residues. V was clipped by 2 bases and J by 9 bases, with 14 bases between them. The CDR3 loop is CASSYALLGGEQFF. The CDR3 DNA follows: TGTGCCAGCAGTTACGCCTTACTCGGGGGTGAGCAGTTCTTC.

The V and J genes are TRBV5-1 and TRBJ2-4, with a weak D call TRBD1 (6 bases). Trimming took off 4 bases at V and 0 bases at J, with 14 bases between the two ends. The V gene's germline CDR1 is SGHRS and CDR2 YFSETQ. This CDR3 has 16 residues. The DNA for the CDR3 is TGCGCCAGCAGCGTCTCCCCAGGGGTAGCCAAAAACATTCAGTACTTC. Its translation is CASSVSPGVAKNIQYF.

J is TRBJ2-7 and V is TRBV7-6, with D hard to call. CDR3 length: 12 amino acids. V lost 5 bases and J lost 3, with 8 bases in between. CDR1 and CDR2 from the germline V gene are SGHVS and FNYEAQ. CDR3 nucleotides: TGTGCCAGCAGCCACGACCGCTACGAGCAGTACTTC. As protein: CASSHDRYEQYF.

This rearrangement joins TRBV5-6 to TRBJ2-1, with TRBD2 identical over 10 bases. The CDR3 contains 15 residues. Losses at the gene ends were 4 bases for V and 8 bases for J; bases not matched to a gene: 9. Germline assignment: CDR1 SGHDT and CDR2 YYEEEE. This CDR3 reads CASSKGLAEWHEQFF. CDR3 nucleotide sequence: TGTGCCAGCAGCAAAGGACTAGCGGAGTGGCATGAGCAGTTCTTC.

This chain uses TRBV20-1 with TRBJ2-3; possibly TRBD2 for D (6 bases). Germline loops: CDR1 DFQATT, CDR2 SNEGSKA (reference sequence). The CDR3 covers 15 residues. Trimming stripped 6 bases from V and 6 bases from J, with 22 bases between. The CDR3 loop reads CSAEKAGRKSDTQYF. The CDR3 region has the DNA TGCAGTGCAGAAAAGGCGGGAAGAAAGTCCGATACGCAGTATTTT.

This clonotype appeared a few times. This sequence joins TRBV18 and TRBJ2-3; D not resolved. Per the germline V gene, CDR1 is KGHSH and CDR2 is LQKENI. This CDR3 contains 13 residues. The V end was cut by 3 bases, the J end by 2 bases, with 6 bases between. CDR3 protein: CASSPGITDTQYF. In DNA form, the CDR3 reads TGTGCCAGCTCACCTGGCATCACAGATACGCAGTATTTT.

The genes are TRBV27 and TRBJ2-7, with TRBD1 matching over 8 bases. The CDR3 sequence is 16 residues long. CDR1 is MNHEY and CDR2 is SMNVEV in the germline V gene (reference sequence). V was pared by 2 bases and J by 2 bases, with 8 bases of the junction left unmatched. As DNA, the CDR3 is TGTGCCAGCAGTTTACGAATTGGACAGGGAACCTACGAGCAGTACTTC. Translating it yields CASSLRIGQGTYEQYF.

The DNA for the CDR3 is TGTGCCAGCAGCTGGGACAGGGCCGATGAGCAGTTCTTC. Translating it yields CASSWDRADEQFF. The gene calls are TRBV5-6 and TRBJ2-1, with 9 bases identical to TRBD1. Germline CDR1 is SGHDT and CDR2 is YYEEEE. This CDR3 comprises 13 residues. Trimming removed 3 bases from V and 8 bases from J; junction bases left unmatched: 3.

This sequence joins TRBV5-1 and TRBJ1-2; possible D gene TRBD1, 5 bases. Germline V gives CDR1 SGHRS, CDR2 YFSETQ. V was shortened by 0 bases and J by 3 bases, with 12 bases between the two germline ends. The CDR3 is made up of 15 amino acids. CDR3 nucleotide sequence: TGCGCCAGCAGCTTGGCGGGGCAGGCCTACTATGGCTACACCTTC. Its translation is CASSLAGQAYYGYTF.

This clonotype was recorded many times. Mismatch with germline at one junction end may stem from a read error. This chain uses TRBV5-6 with TRBJ2-7; TRBD2 is a possible D gene (5 bases). The CDR3 contains 14 residues. The V gene's germline CDR1 is SGHDT and CDR2 YYEEEE. Written as DNA, the CDR3 is TGTGCCAGCACCTTGACCTCTCGGGACTACGAGCAGTACTTC. Protein sequence: CASTLTSRDYEQYF.

This clonotype has ten or more counts. This rearrangement joins TRBV12-3 or TRBV12-4 to TRBJ1-1; D unclear. This CDR3 region has 13 residues. Trimming removed 5 bases at V and 3 bases at J, with 10 bases between. The CDR3 reads CASSLHQDTEAFF. Written as DNA, the CDR3 is TGTGCCAGCAGTCTCCATCAAGACACTGAAGCTTTCTTT.

The chain combines TRBV20-1 with TRBJ2-1; 10 bases map to TRBD2. Looked up from germline, CDR1 is DFQATT and CDR2 is SNEGSKA (reference sequence). The length of the CDR3 is 14 residues. Unmatched junction bases numbered 4, after V lost 4 bases and J lost 4 bases. The CDR3 is CSAMGLALYNEQFF. The CDR3 DNA follows: TGCAGTGCTATGGGACTAGCGTTATACAATGAGCAGTTCTTC.

The chain employs TRBV19 and TRBJ2-2; perhaps TRBD1 as D (6 bases). This CDR3 comprises 14 residues. CDR1 and CDR2 (germline): LNHDA, SQIVND (reference sequence). Trimming removed 5 bases from V and 5 bases from J, with 12 bases in between. Here the CDR3 DNA reads TGTGCCAGTAGTCGAAACAGGGTTACCGGGGAGCTGTTTTTT. This gives the protein CASSRNRVTGELFF.

This clonotype was observed a handful of times. This chain links TRBV20-1 with TRBJ2-7; D call uncertain. The V gene lost 5 bases and the J gene lost 2 bases, with 13 bases spanning the gap. This CDR3 spans 13 amino acids. Germline CDR1 is DFQATT and CDR2 is SNEGSKA (reference sequence). As DNA, the CDR3 is TGCAGTGCTGTATCGTCCCTGACCTACGAGCAGTACTTC. It codes for CSAVSSLTYEQYF.

About this clonotype itself: A much larger clone lies a single base off, so this may be a read error. The rearrangement joins TRBV10-3 to TRBJ2-5; possible D gene TRBD1, 5 bases. The CDR3 has 15 amino acids. Germline V CDR1 and CDR2: ENHRY, SYGVKD. The germline V and J ends were trimmed by 0 bases and 7 bases, with 15 bases remaining between them. The DNA for the CDR3 is TGTGCCATCAGTGAGTCGGCAGCTAGGGGCGCGACCCAGTACTTC. Residues: CAISESAARGATQYF.

There are a few counts of this clonotype. The J gene is TRBJ2-3, the V gene TRBV20-1; 9 nucleotides agree with TRBD1. CDR1 is DFQATT and CDR2 is SNEGSKA in the germline V gene (reference sequence). With 7 bases clipped from V and 6 bases from J, the junction kept 8 bases outside the gene matches. The CDR3 runs 13 residues. In DNA form, the CDR3 reads TGCAGTGAGCGAGGACAGGGGATTGATACGCAGTATTTT. Protein: CSERGQGIDTQYF.